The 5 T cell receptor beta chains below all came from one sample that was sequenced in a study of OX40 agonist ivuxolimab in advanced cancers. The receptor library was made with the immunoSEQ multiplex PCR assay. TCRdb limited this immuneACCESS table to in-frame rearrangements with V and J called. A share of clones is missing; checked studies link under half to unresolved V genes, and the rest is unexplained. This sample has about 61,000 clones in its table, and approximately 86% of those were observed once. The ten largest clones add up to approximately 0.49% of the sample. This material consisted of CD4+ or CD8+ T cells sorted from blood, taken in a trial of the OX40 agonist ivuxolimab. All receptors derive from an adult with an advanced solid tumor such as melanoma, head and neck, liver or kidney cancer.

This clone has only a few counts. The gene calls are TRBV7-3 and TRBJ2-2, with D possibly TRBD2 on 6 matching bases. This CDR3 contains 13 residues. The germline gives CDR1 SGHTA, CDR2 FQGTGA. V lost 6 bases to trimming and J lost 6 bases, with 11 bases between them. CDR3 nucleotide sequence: TGTGCCAGCAGGTTACTAGCTCCCGGGGAGCTGTTTTTT. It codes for CASRLLAPGELFF.

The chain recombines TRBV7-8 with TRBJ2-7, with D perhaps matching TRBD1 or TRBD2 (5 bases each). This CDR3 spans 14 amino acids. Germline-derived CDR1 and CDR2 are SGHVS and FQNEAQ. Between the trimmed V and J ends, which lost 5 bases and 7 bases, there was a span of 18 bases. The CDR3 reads CASSRRDGRGEQYF. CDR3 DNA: TGTGCCAGCAGCCGTCGGGACGGCCGAGGAGAGCAGTACTTC.

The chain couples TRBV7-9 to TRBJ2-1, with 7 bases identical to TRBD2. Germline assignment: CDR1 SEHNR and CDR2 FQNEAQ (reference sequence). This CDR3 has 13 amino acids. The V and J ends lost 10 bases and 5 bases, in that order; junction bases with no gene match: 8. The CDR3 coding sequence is TGTGCCAAAGCAGCGGGATTCGACAATGAGCAGTTCTTC. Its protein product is CAKAAGFDNEQFF.

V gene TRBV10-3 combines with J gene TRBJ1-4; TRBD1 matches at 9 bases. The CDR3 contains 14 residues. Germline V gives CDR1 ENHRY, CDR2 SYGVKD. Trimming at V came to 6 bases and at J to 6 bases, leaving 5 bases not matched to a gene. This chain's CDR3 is CAISSQGADEKLFF. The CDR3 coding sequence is TGTGCCATCAGCTCACAGGGGGCAGATGAAAAACTGTTTTTT.

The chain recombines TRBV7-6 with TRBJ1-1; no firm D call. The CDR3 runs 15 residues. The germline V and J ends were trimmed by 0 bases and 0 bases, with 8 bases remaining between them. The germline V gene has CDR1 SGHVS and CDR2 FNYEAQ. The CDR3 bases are TGTGCCAGCAGCTTAGCCCCAGGTATGAACACTGAAGCTTTCTTT. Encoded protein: CASSLAPGMNTEAFF.